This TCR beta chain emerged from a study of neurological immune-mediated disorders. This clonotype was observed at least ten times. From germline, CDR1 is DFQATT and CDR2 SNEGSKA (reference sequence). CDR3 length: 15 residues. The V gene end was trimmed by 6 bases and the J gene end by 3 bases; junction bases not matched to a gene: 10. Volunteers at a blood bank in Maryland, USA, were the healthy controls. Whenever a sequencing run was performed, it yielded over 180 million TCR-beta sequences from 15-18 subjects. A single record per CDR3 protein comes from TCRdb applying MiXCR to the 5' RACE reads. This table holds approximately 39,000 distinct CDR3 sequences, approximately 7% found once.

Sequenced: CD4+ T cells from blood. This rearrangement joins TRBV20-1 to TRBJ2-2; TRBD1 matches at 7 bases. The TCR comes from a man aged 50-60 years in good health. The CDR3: CSAKKPGQYTGELFF. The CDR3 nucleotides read TGCAGTGCCAAGAAGCCGGGACAGTACACCGGGGAGCTGTTTTTT.